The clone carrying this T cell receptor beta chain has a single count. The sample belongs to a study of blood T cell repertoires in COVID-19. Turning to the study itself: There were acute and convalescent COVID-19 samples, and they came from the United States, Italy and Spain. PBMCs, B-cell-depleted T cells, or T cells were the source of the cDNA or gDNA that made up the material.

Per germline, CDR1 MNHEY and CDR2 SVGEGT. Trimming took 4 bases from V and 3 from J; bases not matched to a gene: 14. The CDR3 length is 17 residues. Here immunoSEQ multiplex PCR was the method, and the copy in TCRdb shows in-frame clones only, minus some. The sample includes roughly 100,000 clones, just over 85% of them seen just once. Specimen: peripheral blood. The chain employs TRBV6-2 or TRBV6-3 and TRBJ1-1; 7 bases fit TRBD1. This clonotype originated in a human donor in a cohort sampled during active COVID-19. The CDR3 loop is CASSLISLRTGDTEAFF. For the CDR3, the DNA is TGTGCCAGCAGTTTAATATCCCTCAGAACAGGGGACACTGAAGCTTTCTTT.